This TCR beta chain emerged from a study of cytomegalovirus exposure and HLA in healthy donors. This clone was observed a few times. V lost 0 bases to trimming and J lost 1 base, with 9 bases between them. The CDR3 is 15 amino acids. Per the germline V gene, CDR1 is MGHRA and CDR2 is YSYEKL. This PCR relied on a set of 60 Vbeta primers and 13 Jbeta primers. Libraries were prepared by immunoSEQ multiplex PCR; TCRdb keeps only in-frame clonotypes and omits some of them. The table has approximately 150,000 clones, roughly 77% seen once. This receptor was identified in a human donor in good health. Source material: PBMCs. V usage is TRBV4-1 and J usage is TRBJ1-1; TRBD1 is a possible D gene (6 bases). The CDR3, as DNA: TGCGCCAGCAGCCAAGAAGGGGGTTGGAACACTGAAGCTTTCTTT. Translation gives CASSQEGGWNTEAFF.